This T cell receptor beta chain emerged from a study of blood T cells in healthy people across ages. Study outcomes and limitations: Since the PBMCs were unsorted, naive and antigen-experienced cells could not be conclusively compared. Both higher diversity and more naive CD4+ cells marked long-lived donors when set against aged donors.

As concerns this clonotype: Its antigen is still unknown.

The ends were cut back, 6 bases at V and 7 bases at J, with 9 bases in the middle. Germline CDR1 is SNHLY and CDR2 is FYNNEI. The CDR3 sequence is 11 residues long. PCR was performed a second time for about 7 to 12 cycles using a sample-barcoded 5' primer and a J-beta primer mix. TCRdb reprocessed the 5' RACE reads with MiXCR, giving one entry per CDR3 protein. The data hold approximately 690,000 distinct CDR3 sequences, with 45% to 65% observed a single time. Each donor's blood draw was approximately 10 milliliters of peripheral blood. Per-sample yields of isolated PBMCs were at least 6.5 million. The TCR originated in a man in his 60s in good health. The specimen sequenced was blood. V gene TRBV2 combines with J gene TRBJ2-5; either TRBD1 or TRBD2 may fit D (5 bases each). The CDR3 protein is CASSTGRTQYF. The CDR3 nucleotides read TGTGCCAGCAGCACGGGGCGGACCCAGTACTTC.